This section outlines one T cell receptor (beta chain) sequence together with its context. Its matching antigen is unknown. The sample originates from a study of a mutant IDH1 vaccine in newly diagnosed glioma. Study context: Either 4-6 weeks after radiotherapy alone or alongside temozolomide, vaccination was begun. A roughly 60% male, about 40% female split and a mean age of about 44 years characterized treated patients. Before enrollment, patients got radiotherapy alone, temozolomide alone, or mostly the combination.

Measured with immunoSEQ multiplex PCR; TCRdb has only the in-frame clones, and not every one. The sample has 25,000 to 35,000 clones, nearly 90% seen once. The CDR3 length is 14 residues. From germline, CDR1 is SNHLY and CDR2 FYNNEI. The V end lost 6 bases, the J end lost 4 bases, and 16 bases lay between the germline ends. Broader study findings: Across multiple MHC alleles, around 93% of patients had vaccine-induced responses.

The time point was: week 11, during vaccination. It was 300 ug of mutant IDH1 20-mer peptide that made up each vaccine dose, given with topical imiquimod. This TCR was recovered from a man aged 18-30 years with glioma. The input for sequencing was PBMCs, taken from a glioma patient whose treatment included an IDH1 peptide vaccine. The rearrangement joins TRBV2 to TRBJ2-7; possibly TRBD2 for D (5 bases). The CDR3 DNA follows: TGTGCCAGCAGCCCACTAGAAGCCCATTACGAGCAGTACTTC. This sequence encodes CASSPLEAHYEQYF.